A selection of T cell receptor beta chains follows, all from one sample in a study of CD8 T cells in ankylosing spondylitis. TCRdb called the 5' RACE reads again in MiXCR, with one record for every CDR3 protein. This sample carries approximately 440,000 distinct CDR3 sequences, roughly 17% of them seen once, and the ten largest clones take approximately 0.93%. The sequencing input was blood, either unsorted or a sorted T cell fraction (not recorded which). Receptors were obtained from a male donor with ankylosing spondylitis. The CDR3 runs from the conserved cysteine through the conserved F or W. D genes are given only for firm matches. Only some rows state a clone size, as once, few, many or a class for expanded clones.

D: .
size: .
V: TRBV5-6
J: TRBJ1-2
CDR3: CASSLRGVSNYGYTF
DNA: TGTGCCAGCAGCCTGCGGGGGGTATCCAACTATGGCTACACCTTC

D: .
size: .
V: TRBV5-1
J: TRBJ1-2
CDR3: CASSLPTGPQGYTF
DNA: TGCGCCAGCAGCTTGCCGACAGGCCCCCAGGGCTACACCTTC

D: .
size: few
V: TRBV19
J: TRBJ2-6
CDR3: CASGRSGANVLTF
DNA: TGTGCCAGCGGCAGGTCTGGGGCCAACGTCCTGACTTTC

D: .
size: few
V: TRBV27
J: TRBJ2-1
CDR3: CASSDRGFRDNEQFF
DNA: TGTGCCAGCAGTGATAGGGGTTTTAGAGACAATGAGCAGTTCTTC

D: TRBD1
size: .
V: TRBV5-1
J: TRBJ2-7
CDR3: CASSGAGTGEYEQYF
DNA: TGCGCCAGCAGCGGAGCCGGGACAGGAGAGTACGAGCAGTACTTC

D: TRBD1
size: few
V: TRBV2
J: TRBJ2-7
CDR3: CASSAGQGYYEQYF
DNA: TGTGCCAGCAGTGCGGGACAGGGTTACTACGAGCAGTACTTC

D: TRBD2
size: few
V: TRBV27
J: TRBJ2-3
CDR3: CASRRLADNTDTQYF
DNA: TGTGCCAGCAGGAGGCTAGCGGACAACACAGATACGCAGTATTTT

D: .
size: once
V: TRBV9
J: TRBJ2-1
CDR3: CASSGENEQFF
DNA: TGTGCCAGCAGCGGGGAGAATGAGCAGTTCTTC

D: .
size: few
V: TRBV12-3/TRBV12-4
J: TRBJ1-3
CDR3: CASSLRVKGNTIYF
DNA: TGTGCCAGCAGTTTAAGGGTGAAGGGAAACACCATATATTTT

D: TRBD1
size: few
V: TRBV12-3/TRBV12-4
J: TRBJ1-1
CDR3: CASSPRTGSATEAFF
DNA: TGTGCCAGCAGTCCTCGGACAGGGTCGGCCACTGAAGCTTTCTTT

D: .
size: .
V: TRBV11-2
J: TRBJ2-5
CDR3: CASSLFFSPDGRGETQYF
DNA: TGTGCCAGCAGCTTATTTTTTTCGCCGGATGGGAGAGGCGAGACCCAGTACTTC

D: TRBD2
size: .
V: TRBV12-3/TRBV12-4
J: TRBJ2-1
CDR3: CASSFPRLAGSYNEQFF
DNA: TGTGCCAGCAGTTTCCCGCGACTAGCGGGCTCCTACAATGAGCAGTTCTTC

D: .
size: few
V: TRBV4-2
J: TRBJ2-3
CDR3: CASSQDGPASADTQYF
DNA: TGTGCCAGCAGCCAAGATGGACCCGCAAGTGCAGATACGCAGTATTTT

D: TRBD1
size: few
V: TRBV12-3/TRBV12-4
J: TRBJ2-7
CDR3: CASRRGQQGLSEQYF
DNA: TGTGCCAGCAGACGGGGACAGCAGGGCCTATCCGAGCAGTACTTC

D: TRBD1
size: few
V: TRBV23-1
J: TRBJ2-7
CDR3: CARVGTGADEQYF
DNA: TGCGCCAGGGTCGGGACAGGGGCAGACGAGCAGTACTTC

D: TRBD2
size: .
V: TRBV20-1
J: TRBJ2-3
CDR3: CSAGEATSGGAYTQYF
DNA: TGCAGTGCTGGGGAAGCTACTAGCGGGGGGGCCTATACGCAGTATTTT

D: TRBD1
size: few
V: TRBV20-1
J: TRBJ1-5
CDR3: CSATGEWGNQPQHF
DNA: TGCAGTGCCACAGGGGAATGGGGCAATCAGCCCCAGCATTTT

D: .
size: .
V: TRBV20-1
J: TRBJ2-5
CDR3: CSARADRSHETQYF
DNA: TGCAGTGCTAGGGCCGACAGGTCTCATGAGACCCAGTACTTC

D: .
size: .
V: TRBV28
J: TRBJ2-5
CDR3: CASSSGDMETQYF
DNA: TGTGCCAGCAGTTCGGGGGATATGGAGACCCAGTACTTC

D: TRBD2
size: .
V: TRBV7-2
J: TRBJ2-1
CDR3: CASSSRGLPINEQFF
DNA: TGTGCCAGCAGCTCCCGGGGACTACCCATCAATGAGCAGTTCTTC

D: TRBD2
size: .
V: TRBV20-1
J: TRBJ2-1
CDR3: CSASSSGRAGNEQFF
DNA: TGCAGTGCTTCCTCTAGCGGGAGGGCCGGAAATGAGCAGTTCTTC

D: TRBD1
size: many
V: TRBV28
J: TRBJ1-5
CDR3: CASSRTGTGNQPQHF
DNA: TGTGCCAGCAGTCGGACCGGGACAGGGAATCAGCCCCAGCATTTT

D: TRBD1
size: many
V: TRBV27
J: TRBJ1-2
CDR3: CASSQDRDYGYTF
DNA: TGTGCCAGCAGCCAGGACAGGGACTATGGCTACACCTTC

D: .
size: many
V: TRBV7-7
J: TRBJ2-2
CDR3: CASSFSNTGELFF
DNA: TGTGCTAGCAGCTTCTCAAACACCGGGGAGCTGTTTTTT

D: TRBD1
size: .
V: TRBV13
J: TRBJ1-2
CDR3: CASSPRTGGIYGYTF
DNA: TGTGCCAGCAGCCCTCGGACAGGGGGCATCTATGGCTACACCTTC

D: .
size: .
V: TRBV20-1
J: TRBJ2-1
CDR3: CSATAGFFSYNEQFF
DNA: TGCAGTGCCACTGCGGGGTTTTTCTCCTACAATGAGCAGTTCTTC

D: TRBD2
size: few
V: TRBV20-1
J: TRBJ2-7
CDR3: CSASRTSGGDYEQYF
DNA: TGCAGTGCTTCAAGGACTAGCGGGGGAGATTACGAGCAGTACTTC

D: TRBD1
size: .
V: TRBV28
J: TRBJ1-2
CDR3: CASSIGQDLFTPAGYTF
DNA: TGTGCCAGCAGTATAGGACAGGACCTATTTACCCCGGCAGGCTACACCTTC

D: TRBD1
size: few
V: TRBV29-1
J: TRBJ1-1
CDR3: CSGGQGAGSTEAFF
DNA: TGCAGCGGCGGACAGGGGGCGGGATCCACTGAAGCTTTCTTT

D: TRBD1
size: few
V: TRBV5-1
J: TRBJ2-1
CDR3: CASTLADRVYNEQFF
DNA: TGCGCCAGCACCTTGGCTGACAGGGTCTACAATGAGCAGTTCTTC

D: TRBD2
size: few
V: TRBV11-2
J: TRBJ2-7
CDR3: CASSPSSGGYYEQYF
DNA: TGTGCCAGCAGCCCCTCTAGCGGGGGGTACTACGAGCAGTACTTC

D: .
size: few
V: TRBV12-3/TRBV12-4
J: TRBJ1-5
CDR3: CASRSRGNQPQHF
DNA: TGTGCCAGCAGGAGTAGGGGGAATCAGCCCCAGCATTTT

D: TRBD1
size: .
V: TRBV9
J: TRBJ2-7
CDR3: CASSVGQGFSEQYF
DNA: TGTGCCAGCAGCGTAGGACAGGGGTTTTCCGAGCAGTACTTC

D: TRBD1
size: .
V: TRBV20-1
J: TRBJ1-1
CDR3: CSATGRQGGSTEAFF
DNA: TGCAGTGCTACCGGGCGACAGGGAGGAAGCACTGAAGCTTTCTTT

D: TRBD1
size: .
V: TRBV2
J: TRBJ2-7
CDR3: CASRGTGHPYEQYF
DNA: TGTGCCAGCAGAGGGACAGGACATCCCTACGAGCAGTACTTC

D: TRBD2
size: .
V: TRBV19
J: TRBJ2-1
CDR3: CASSTSGRANEQFF
DNA: TGTGCCAGTAGTACTAGCGGGAGGGCCAATGAGCAGTTCTTC

D: TRBD2
size: .
V: TRBV6-2/TRBV6-3
J: TRBJ2-3
CDR3: CASSAWGGQYF
DNA: TGTGCCAGCAGCGCTTGGGGGGGGCAGTATTTT

D: .
size: .
V: TRBV29-1
J: TRBJ2-6
CDR3: CSVTVSGANVLTF
DNA: TGCAGCGTGACAGTGTCTGGGGCCAACGTCCTGACTTTC

D: .
size: .
V: TRBV30
J: TRBJ2-1
CDR3: CAWTRFYNEQFF
DNA: TGTGCCTGGACCCGCTTTTACAATGAGCAGTTCTTC

D: .
size: few
V: TRBV5-5
J: TRBJ1-1
CDR3: CASSPPTGLNTEAFF
DNA: TGTGCCAGCAGCCCACCGACAGGACTGAACACTGAAGCTTTCTTT

D: TRBD2
size: .
V: TRBV29-1
J: TRBJ2-1
CDR3: CSVRLAGGSPYNEQFF
DNA: TGCAGCGTCCGACTAGCGGGAGGGTCCCCCTACAATGAGCAGTTCTTC

D: .
size: .
V: TRBV24-1
J: TRBJ2-1
CDR3: CATSDYDLNNEQFF
DNA: TGTGCCACCAGTGATTATGATCTCAACAATGAGCAGTTCTTC